The clone carrying this T cell receptor beta chain has only one observation. This record belongs to a study of T-cell reconstitution after alpha-beta-depleted transplantation in children. The germline V gene has CDR1 MNHNS and CDR2 SASEGT. V lost 6 bases, J lost 1 base, and 5 bases stayed unmatched. The CDR3 has 16 amino acids. Unique molecular identifiers were used in preparing the TCRbeta library. TCRdb re-called the PCR reads through MiXCR, storing one row per CDR3 protein. This sample has about 610,000 distinct CDR3 sequences, with about 11% found just once. The chain carries TRBV6-1 and TRBJ2-2, with TRBD2 matching 10 bases. This TCR was sampled from a human donor who donated a stem cell graft to a child with acute myeloid leukemia. Material: PBMCs from the stem cell graft donor, obtained from the stem cell graft. DNA for the CDR3: TGTGCCAGCAGACTGAGACTAGCGGGGAACACCGGGGAGCTGTTTTTT. Translation gives CASRLRLAGNTGELFF.